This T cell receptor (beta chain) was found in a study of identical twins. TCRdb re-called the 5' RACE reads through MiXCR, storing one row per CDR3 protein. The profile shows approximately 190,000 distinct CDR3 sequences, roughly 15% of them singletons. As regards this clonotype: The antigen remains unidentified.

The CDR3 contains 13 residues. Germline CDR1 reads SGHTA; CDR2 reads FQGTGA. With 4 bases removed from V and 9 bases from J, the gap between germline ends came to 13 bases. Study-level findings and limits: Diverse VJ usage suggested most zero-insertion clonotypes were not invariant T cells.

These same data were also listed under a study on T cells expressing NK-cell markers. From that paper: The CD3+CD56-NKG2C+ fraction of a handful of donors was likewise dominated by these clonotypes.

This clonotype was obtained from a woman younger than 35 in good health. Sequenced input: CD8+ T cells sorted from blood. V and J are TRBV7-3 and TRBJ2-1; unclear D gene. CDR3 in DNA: TGTGCCAGCAGCTCCCTTGGCGCAGGTGAGCAGTTCTTC. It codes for CASSSLGAGEQFF.